The next 13 T cell receptor beta chains were all read from a single sample in a study of T cell repertoires in cytomegalovirus infection. These receptors' targets are unknown. TCRdb independently ran MiXCR on the reads; one entry per CDR3 protein. The sample includes about half a million distinct CDR3 sequences, around 30% of them seen just once. Sequenced material: cultured PBMCs, taken from culture after CMV antigen stimulation. The receptors shown here come from a human donor in good health (CMV status not recorded). Some clones in this sample may be carry-over from other donors' samples.

This clonotype was observed a few times. This chain connects TRBV19 to TRBJ1-1, with D possibly being TRBD1 (5 bases). V lost 6 bases, J lost 1 base, and 21 bases lay in between. The CDR3 runs 17 residues. Germline CDR1 LNHDA, CDR2 SQIVND (reference sequence). In nucleotides, the CDR3 is TGTGCCAGTAGCGAGGCAGGGCTTTCAGGGCGGAACACTGAAGCTTTCTTT. This encodes CASSEAGLSGRNTEAFF.

This clonotype has a handful of counts. The rearrangement uses TRBV7-2 and TRBJ2-5; possible D gene TRBD2, 6 bases. V was clipped by 0 bases and J by 5 bases, with 19 bases between them. This CDR3 has 17 residues. The V gene's germline CDR1 is SGHTA and CDR2 FQGNSA. CDR3 protein: CASSLAPAGGAMETQYF. The CDR3 bases are TGTGCCAGCAGCTTAGCGCCGGCCGGCGGGGCAATGGAGACCCAGTACTTC.

This clonotype was seen more than once but under ten times. The chain joins TRBV20-1 to TRBJ1-4, with D tentatively TRBD1 (5 bases). Per germline, CDR1 DFQATT and CDR2 SNEGSKA (reference sequence). CDR3 length: 14 amino acids. V was cut by 1 base and J by 0 bases, with 6 bases left in between. The DNA of the CDR3 is TGCAGTGCTAGAGGAGGGGCAACTAATGAAAAACTGTTTTTT. It yields the protein CSARGGATNEKLFF.

This clonotype was seen a few times. V usage is TRBV7-9 and J usage is TRBJ1-5; no clear D. The V end lost 4 bases, the J end lost 0 bases, and 7 bases lay between the germline ends. CDR1 SEHNR and CDR2 FQNEAQ come from the germline V gene (reference sequence). The CDR3 has 14 residues. The CDR3 here is CASSSTYSNQPQHF. CDR3 DNA: TGTGCCAGCAGCTCTACTTATAGCAATCAGCCCCAGCATTTT.

The chain joins TRBV7-9 to TRBJ2-7, with 11 bases fitting TRBD1. CDR1 is SEHNR, CDR2 FQNEAQ, per germline (reference sequence). Trimming removed 5 bases from V and 7 bases from J; junction bases left unmatched: 10. CDR3 size: 15 residues. CDR3 in DNA: TGTGCCAGCAGCACCCGGGACAGGGGGTGGAGGGAGCAGTACTTC. Its translation is CASSTRDRGWREQYF.

The chain links TRBV20-1 to TRBJ1-2, with unresolved D. V was trimmed by 3 bases and J by 4 bases, leaving 9 bases between them. The CDR3 sequence is 12 residues long. The germline CDR1 and CDR2 sequences are DFQATT and SNEGSKA (reference sequence). Here the CDR3 reads CSASFVGYGYTF. The CDR3 nucleotides are TGCAGTGCTAGTTTCGTCGGCTATGGCTACACCTTC.

Here the CDR3 reads CASETSVVSYNEQFF. The DNA for the CDR3 is TGTGCCAGCGAGACTAGCGTAGTATCCTACAATGAGCAGTTCTTC. The rearrangement uses TRBV5-5 and TRBJ2-1; 8 bases are shared with TRBD2. This CDR3 region has 15 residues. The V and J ends lost 7 bases and 1 base, in that order; junction bases with no gene match: 7. Germline-derived CDR1 and CDR2 are SGHKS and YYEKEE (reference sequence). The variable domain in full, completed from reference TRBV5-5 and TRBJ2-1, reads DAGVTQSPTHLIKTRGQQVTLRCSPISGHKSVSWYQQVLGQGPQFIFQYYEKEERGRGNFPDRFSARQFPNYSSELNVNALLLGDSALYLCASETSVVSYNEQFFGPGTRLTVL.

This clonotype was seen a handful of times. The rearrangement links TRBV7-8 to TRBJ1-1; 11 bases are a match to TRBD1. The V and J ends lost 3 bases and 1 base, in that order; junction bases with no gene match: 4. CDR3 length: 16 residues. The germline V gene encodes CDR1 SGHVS and CDR2 FQNEAQ. The CDR3 is CASSFSGTGGNTEAFF. The CDR3 region has the DNA TGTGCCAGCAGCTTTTCCGGGACAGGGGGGAACACTGAAGCTTTCTTT.

CDR3 sequence reads: CASSSRTTFSGYTF. The CDR3 DNA reads as TGTGCCAGCAGTTCGAGGACAACTTTTAGCGGCTACACCTTC. This chain joins TRBV12-3 or TRBV12-4 and TRBJ1-2; D might be TRBD1 (5 bases). Trimming pared 4 bases from V and 8 bases from J, leaving 17 bases between. The CDR3 runs to 14 residues.

In DNA, the CDR3 is TGTGCCAGCAGTTTAAGGGGAACCTTCTACGAGCAGTACTTC. It codes for CASSLRGTFYEQYF. The rearrangement uses TRBV28 and TRBJ2-7; D is perhaps TRBD1 (5 bases). The V end lost 2 bases, the J end lost 3 bases, and 11 bases lay between the germline ends. This CDR3 is 14 amino acids long. Germline assignment: CDR1 MDHEN and CDR2 SYDVKM.

Here the CDR3 DNA reads TGTGCCAGCAGCGTTTTTGGACAGGGGTCCTACAATGAGCAGTTCTTC. Encoded protein: CASSVFGQGSYNEQFF. This rearrangement joins TRBV11-2 to TRBJ2-1; 9 positions agree with TRBD1. The CDR3 length is 16 residues. The ends lost 5 bases at V and 1 base at J; junction bases unmatched: 6. Germline V gene sequence: CDR1 SGHAT, CDR2 FQNNGV.

Only a few counts were recorded for this clonotype. The V and J genes are TRBV7-9 and TRBJ1-4, with D uncertain. V dropped 0 bases and J dropped 5 bases, with 7 bases sitting between them. The CDR3 is 14 amino acids. Germline V gene lookup returns CDR1 SEHNR and CDR2 FQNEAQ (reference sequence). Written as DNA, the CDR3 is TGTGCCAGCAGCTTAGCAGGACCAAATGAAAAACTGTTTTTT. Its protein product is CASSLAGPNEKLFF.

This clonotype appeared a few times. The chain is built from TRBV6-1 and TRBJ2-3; 8 positions agree with TRBD1. With 2 bases clipped from V and 2 bases from J, the junction kept 3 bases outside the gene matches. CDR3 size: 15 residues. Germline CDR1 MNHNS, CDR2 SASEGT. The CDR3 sequence: CASSESQGATDTQYF. CDR3 DNA: TGTGCCAGCAGTGAATCCCAGGGGGCCACAGATACGCAGTATTTT.